This T cell receptor beta chain stems from a study of cytomegalovirus exposure and HLA in healthy donors. Findings and caveats of the study: A later analysis linked a missense DCLRE1C variant to TCR beta V- and J-gene trimming.

A note on this clone: The antigen is undetermined.

V gave up 0 bases and J gave up 2 bases, with 6 bases separating them. CDR3 size: 14 residues. Germline CDR1 and CDR2: SGHKS and YYEKEE (reference sequence). Vbeta (60) and Jbeta (13) primers were used in the PCR. Sequencing used immunoSEQ multiplex PCR; TCRdb keeps in-frame clones, though not all of them. Of 150,000 to 200,000 clones listed, about four fifths are singletons. Healthy bone marrow donors made up the donors. The sequencing sample was made of PBMCs. This receptor was identified in a woman in her fifties or sixties in good health and CMV-seronegative. The rearrangement links TRBV5-5 to TRBJ1-3; D remains ambiguous. CDR3 coding DNA: TGTGCCAGCAGCTTGGCACAGACTGGAAACACCATATATTTT. It is translated as CASSLAQTGNTIYF.